This entry is about one TCR beta chain. It has no known antigen specificity. Base qualities were left out, and no much larger clone turns up one base away. The source of the sample is a study of CD8 T cells in ankylosing spondylitis (TCRdb year 2017). General notes on the study: To find TCR variants linked to disease, the study profiled T cell receptor beta repertoires in ankylosing spondylitis patients and healthy donors. The full study cohort comprised 25 ankylosing spondylitis patients and about a hundred healthy donors. Peripheral blood samples were taken, and synovial fluid was additionally collected from ankylosing spondylitis patients. Points the paper makes about the study in general: Blood from ankylosing spondylitis patients appeared to be characterized by a TCR beta motif made up of about 8 highly homologous amino acid variants. Some motif variants were previously reported in synovial fluid and blood of reactive arthritis patients, suggesting common disease-initiation mechanisms. Significant enrichment of the disease-linked clones was reported in matched synovial fluid samples from ankylosing spondylitis patients. A CD8+ phenotype was shown by the disease-linked clones, which were found at relatively low frequencies in peripheral blood.

V gives up 2 bases and J gives up 6 bases, and the segment between their germline ends measures 15 bases. The CDR3 measures 15 amino acids from cysteine to phenylalanine. The entry retains the CDR3 DNA only, 45 bases that are in frame from base 1. The germline V gene yields SGHRS for CDR1 and YFSETQ for CDR2. The sample was run on an Illumina HiSeq 2500. Quantitative 5'-RACE with molecular barcodes was used to prepare TCR beta libraries. For the original study's pipeline: To identify disease-linked TCR variants, a new computational method was used, one built on a probabilistic model of VDJ rearrangement. TCRdb applied fastp at Q25 and MiXCR to the public reads, then kept only in-frame beta chains. Entries that share a CDR3 protein sequence are merged under the most common genes and DNA. TCRdb's processing, not the authors', yielded these V and J calls. The sample yields 300,000 to 350,000 distinct CDR3 sequences; around 10% were counted once. Together, the top ten hold around 8.4% of the sample.

This TCR derives from a female donor with ankylosing spondylitis or in good health (not recorded which). The sequence links TRBV5-1 to TRBJ2-4, with TRBD2 as a weak D call on 6 bases. The sample comprised blood, either unsorted or a sorted T cell fraction (not recorded which). The sequence in DNA is TGCGCCAGCAGCTTAGAAAGCACCGGGGGAAACATTCAGTACTTC. Its coded protein is CASSLESTGGNIQYF.